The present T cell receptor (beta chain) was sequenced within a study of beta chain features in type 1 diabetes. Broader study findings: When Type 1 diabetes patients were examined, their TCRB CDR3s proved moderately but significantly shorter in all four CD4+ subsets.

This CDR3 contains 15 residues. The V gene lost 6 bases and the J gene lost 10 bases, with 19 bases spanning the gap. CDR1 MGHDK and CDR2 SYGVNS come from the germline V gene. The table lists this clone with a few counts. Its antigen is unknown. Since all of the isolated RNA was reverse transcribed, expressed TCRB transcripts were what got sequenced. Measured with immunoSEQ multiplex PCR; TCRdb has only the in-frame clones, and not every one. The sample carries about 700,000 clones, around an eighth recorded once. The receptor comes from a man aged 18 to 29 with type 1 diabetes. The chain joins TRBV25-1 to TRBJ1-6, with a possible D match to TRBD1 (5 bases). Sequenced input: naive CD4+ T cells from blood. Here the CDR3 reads CASSVGGRDYSPLHF. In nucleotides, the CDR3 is TGTGCCAGCAGCGTCGGGGGAAGGGATTACTCACCCCTCCACTTT. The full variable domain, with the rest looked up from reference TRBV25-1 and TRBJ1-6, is EADIYQTPRYLVIGTGKKITLECSQTMGHDKMYWYQQDPGMELHLIHYSYGVNSTEKGDLSSESTVSRIRTEHFPLTLESARPSHTSQYLCASSVGGRDYSPLHFGNGTRLTVT.